Following are 22 T cell receptor beta chains from one sample sequenced in a study of T-cell memory formation after mild COVID-19. TCRdb analysed the 5' RACE reads with MiXCR anew, one entry per CDR3 protein. The table lists about 450,000 distinct CDR3 sequences, 20% to 30% of them singletons, with under 15% in the top ten. Sequencing was carried out using PBMCs or a T cell subset sorted from them (not recorded which). The source is an adult woman who had mild COVID-19 (a few samples of this study predate the infection). Cell type and time point are not known.

This chain joins TRBV5-1 and TRBJ1-2; tentatively, D is TRBD1 (6 bases). Trimming removed 4 bases at V and 1 base at J, with 8 bases between. The V gene's germline CDR1 is SGHRS and CDR2 YFSETQ. CDR3 length: 13 residues. The DNA of the CDR3 is TGCGCCAGCAGCGCGGACAGTAACTATGGCTACACCTTC. Its translation: CASSADSNYGYTF.

The chain uses TRBV20-1 and TRBJ2-3; 8 bases match TRBD2. CDR1 and CDR2 (germline): DFQATT, SNEGSKA (reference sequence). Unmatched junction bases numbered 6, after V lost 4 bases and J lost 0 bases. This CDR3 region has 15 residues. CDR3 coding DNA: TGCAGTGCTAAGAGGACTAGCCTTAGCACAGATACGCAGTATTTT. It encodes CSAKRTSLSTDTQYF.

The table lists this clonotype with a few counts. The CDR3 sequence is CAARDRGLNTQYF. CDR3 DNA sequence: TGTGCCGCCCGGGACAGGGGGCTTAATACGCAGTATTTT. The chain uses TRBV5-8 and TRBJ2-3; TRBD1 matches 12 bases. The CDR3 contains 13 residues. Losses at the gene ends were 10 bases for V and 7 bases for J; bases not matched to a gene: 7. CDR1 SGHTS and CDR2 YDEGEE come from the germline V gene.

This clonotype was found once. V and J are TRBV30 and TRBJ2-2, with 9 nucleotides matching TRBD1. Germline values: CDR1 GTSNPN, CDR2 SVGIG (reference sequence). J lost 0 bases, V lost 2 bases, and 4 bases had no gene match. The CDR3 is 16 residues long. CDR3 amino acids: CAWSQQGAPNTGELFF. The CDR3, as DNA: TGTGCCTGGAGTCAACAGGGGGCCCCGAACACCGGGGAGCTGTTTTTT.

The gene calls are TRBV5-1 and TRBJ2-7; TRBD1 matches at 7 bases. The V segment lost 1 base and the J segment 3 bases; nucleotides outside the gene matches: 16. The CDR3 has 18 residues. Germline lookup yields CDR1 SGHRS and CDR2 YFSETQ. CDR3: CASSLSSHGAGGFYEQYF. DNA for the CDR3: TGCGCCAGCAGCTTGAGTTCCCACGGGGCAGGGGGATTCTACGAGCAGTACTTC.

The chain combines TRBV29-1 with TRBJ2-7; 8 nucleotides align to TRBD1. Looked up from germline, CDR1 is SQVTM and CDR2 is ANQGSEA. The junction had 9 bases not matched to a gene; V was cut back by 4 bases and J by 7 bases. The CDR3 totals 13 residues. CDR3 protein: CSVGPGTGWEQYF. CDR3 DNA sequence: TGCAGCGTTGGGCCCGGGACAGGATGGGAGCAGTACTTC.

The J gene is TRBJ2-1, the V gene TRBV24-1; 10 nucleotides match TRBD1. CDR1 and CDR2 from the germline V gene are KGHDR and SFDVKD. V lost 3 bases to trimming and J lost 7 bases; unmatched junction nucleotides: 5. CDR3 length equals 15 residues. The CDR3 region is CATSDPGQGVNEQFF. CDR3 DNA sequence: TGTGCCACCAGTGATCCCGGACAGGGGGTGAATGAGCAGTTCTTC.

CDR3 sequence reads: CASSLGGGDDGYTF. CDR3 DNA sequence: TGCGCCAGCAGCTTGGGAGGGGGCGATGATGGCTACACCTTC. The V call is TRBV5-1, the J call TRBJ1-2, with TRBD1 identical over 7 bases. Germline lookup yields CDR1 SGHRS and CDR2 YFSETQ. V lost 0 bases and J lost 6; bases outside the gene matches: 5. This CDR3 is 14 amino acids long.

This clonotype was counted a few times. The chain employs TRBV5-1 and TRBJ2-2; unclear D gene. CDR1 and CDR2 from the germline V gene are SGHRS and YFSETQ. The V and J ends lost 4 bases and 4 bases respectively, with 20 bases between them. This CDR3 has 17 amino acids. The CDR3 nucleotides are TGCGCCAGCAGCCCTTCGAGTGCGGCTCCGCTCACCGGGGAGCTGTTTTTT. This translates into CASSPSSAAPLTGELFF.

This sequence joins TRBV29-1 and TRBJ2-3, with a possible D match to TRBD1 (5 bases). Germline CDR1 and CDR2: SQVTM and ANQGSEA. The length of the CDR3 is 13 residues. Trimming took off 4 bases at V and 2 bases at J, with 10 bases between the two ends. DNA of the CDR3: TGCAGCGTTGCTGGGGCCCTCACAGATACGCAGTATTTT. This encodes CSVAGALTDTQYF.

The rearrangement joins TRBV27 to TRBJ2-3, with 8 bases identical to TRBD2. CDR1 is MNHEY and CDR2 is SMNVEV in the germline V gene (reference sequence). This CDR3 comprises 16 residues. V was pared by 5 bases and J by 0 bases, with 7 bases of the junction left unmatched. This CDR3 reads CASSTGTRLSTDTQYF. The CDR3 DNA sequence: TGTGCCAGCAGTACAGGGACTAGACTCAGCACAGATACGCAGTATTTT.

The gene calls are TRBV20-1 and TRBJ2-5; 9 bases align to TRBD1. V gave up 5 bases and J gave up 4 bases; unmatched junction bases: 5. The CDR3 covers 13 residues. Germline CDR1 and CDR2: DFQATT and SNEGSKA (reference sequence). The CDR3: CSADRTGVETQYF. The CDR3 DNA is TGCAGTGCTGATCGGACAGGGGTAGAGACCCAGTACTTC.

Only a few counts were recorded for this clonotype. The chain has TRBV4-1 and TRBJ2-5; D gene uncertain. V dropped 5 bases and J dropped 0 bases, with 10 bases sitting between them. Germline V gene data show CDR1 as MGHRA and CDR2 as YSYEKL. This CDR3 contains 14 residues. CDR3 sequence (DNA): TGCGCCAGCAGCGCAACCAAGTACCAAGAGACCCAGTACTTC. It codes for CASSATKYQETQYF.

This clonotype turned up a few times. The chain uses TRBV7-9 and TRBJ2-5, with D possibly TRBD2 on 6 matching bases. V lost 6 bases, J lost 5 bases, and 16 bases lay in between. The CDR3 consists of 14 residues. Germline-derived CDR1 and CDR2 are SEHNR and FQNEAQ (reference sequence). CDR3 amino acids: CASRSSGGLETQYF. CDR3 DNA: TGTGCCAGCAGATCCTCCGGGGGTCTGGAGACCCAGTACTTC.

This clonotype was counted a few times. The chain employs TRBV7-8 and TRBJ1-3; D not certain. From germline, CDR1 is SGHVS and CDR2 FQNEAQ. The CDR3 sequence is 15 residues long. V was shortened by 5 bases and J by 0 bases, with 11 bases between the two germline ends. The CDR3 reads CASSPVPNSGNTIYF. CDR3 nucleotides: TGTGCCAGCAGCCCGGTTCCGAACTCTGGAAACACCATATATTTT.

This clonotype was recorded many times. The gene calls are TRBV7-9 and TRBJ2-5; 11 bases align to TRBD2. The CDR3 has 16 amino acids. Trimming at V came to 3 bases and at J to 5 bases, leaving 8 bases not matched to a gene. From germline, CDR1 is SEHNR and CDR2 FQNEAQ (reference sequence). The CDR3 reads CASSFPTSGSRETQYF. CDR3 in DNA: TGTGCCAGCAGCTTCCCTACTAGCGGGAGTCGCGAGACCCAGTACTTC.

The chain recombines TRBV7-9 with TRBJ2-4, with D possibly called TRBD1 or TRBD2 (5 bases each). The CDR3 is 13 residues long. The germline CDR1 and CDR2 sequences are SEHNR and FQNEAQ (reference sequence). The germline V and J ends were trimmed by 3 bases and 6 bases, with 9 bases remaining between them. The CDR3: CASSLPGRNIQYF. The CDR3 coding sequence is TGTGCCAGCAGCTTGCCAGGGAGAAACATTCAGTACTTC.

The rearrangement uses TRBV15 and TRBJ2-7, with TRBD2 identical over 8 bases. The J segment lost 0 bases and the V segment lost 0 bases, leaving 13 bases of the junction unmatched. From germline, CDR1 is LNHNV and CDR2 YYDKDF (reference sequence). CDR3 size: 19 residues. Here the CDR3 DNA reads TGTGCCACCAGCAGAGATTTGTGGGCTAGCGGGTCGGACTCCTACGAGCAGTACTTC. The encoded protein is CATSRDLWASGSDSYEQYF. The variable domain in full, completed from reference TRBV15 and TRBJ2-7, reads DAMVIQNPRYQVTQFGKPVTLSCSQTLNHNVMYWYQQKSSQAPKLLFHYYDKDFNNEADTPDNFQSRRPNTSFCFLDIRSPGLGDTAMYLCATSRDLWASGSDSYEQYFGPGTRLTVT.

The sample holds a few counts of this clonotype. The genes are TRBV7-9 and TRBJ2-7; a possible D gene is TRBD2 (5 bases). The CDR3 sequence is 12 residues long. V lost 3 bases, J lost 7 bases, and 10 bases lay in between. The germline gives CDR1 SEHNR, CDR2 FQNEAQ (reference sequence). The CDR3, as DNA: TGTGCCAGCAGCTTTGGCCCGGGGGAGCAGTACTTC. It encodes CASSFGPGEQYF. Full variable domain (missing parts from reference TRBV7-9 and TRBJ2-7): DTGVSQNPRHKITKRGQNVTFRCDPISEHNRLYWYRQTLGQGPEFLTYFQNEAQLEKSRLLSDRFSAERPKGSFSTLEIQRTEQGDSAMYLCASSFGPGEQYFGPGTRLTVT.

This clonotype was observed a handful of times. The rearrangement uses TRBV25-1 and TRBJ2-3; 10 bases are a match to TRBD2. Germline CDR1 and CDR2: MGHDK and SYGVNS. The ends lost 7 bases at V and 0 bases at J; junction bases unmatched: 4. CDR3 length equals 15 residues. This chain's CDR3 is CASTSTSGSTDTQYF. CDR3 nucleotides: TGTGCCAGCACCTCGACTAGCGGGAGCACAGATACGCAGTATTTT.

The rearrangement uses TRBV25-1 and TRBJ1-6, with a tentative D call TRBD1 (6 bases). The germline CDR1 and CDR2 sequences are MGHDK and SYGVNS. V gave up 6 bases and J gave up 7 bases, with 16 bases separating them. The CDR3 totals 15 residues. The CDR3 here is CASSGWGARNSPLHF. CDR3 nucleotides: TGTGCCAGCAGCGGCTGGGGGGCGAGGAATTCACCCCTCCACTTT.

J is TRBJ2-3 and V is TRBV20-1; D gene ambiguous. There are 13 residues in the CDR3. Germline V gene data show CDR1 as DFQATT and CDR2 as SNEGSKA (reference sequence). The V gene lost 1 base and the J gene lost 2 bases, with 7 bases spanning the gap. CDR3 coding DNA: TGCAGTGCTAGAGCTTCCACCACAGATACGCAGTATTTT. Encoded protein: CSARASTTDTQYF.